One sample yielded the 26 T cell receptor beta chains listed below, sequenced in a study of CD8+CD57+ T cells in acquired aplastic anemia. An expansion of CD8+CD57+ cells by flow cytometry had been shown in patients chosen for sequencing. Template material for TCR beta VDJ and CDR3 profiling consisted of genomic DNA. TCRdb reprocessed the reads via MiXCR and lists one record per CDR3 protein. The data show 200,000 to 250,000 distinct CDR3 sequences, with roughly 60% seen just once and roughly 61% held by the top ten. The material sequenced was sorted CD4+, CD8+, or CD8+CD57+ T cells (not recorded which) from PBMCs. These receptors were obtained from a human donor with aplastic anemia.

This clonotype was counted a few times. This chain links TRBV19 with TRBJ1-6; D unresolved. V shed 7 bases and J shed 8 bases, with 9 bases lying between them. The CDR3 length is 12 residues. Germline CDR1 reads LNHDA; CDR2 reads SQIVND (reference sequence). CDR3 nucleotides: TGTGCCAGTATGGGTAGGGATTCACCCCTCCACTTT. Protein product: CASMGRDSPLHF. Full variable domain (remainder filled in from reference TRBV19 and TRBJ1-6): DGGITQSPKYLFRKEGQNVTLSCEQNLNHDAMYWYRQDPGQGLRLIYYSQIVNDFQKGDIAEGYSVSREKKESFPLTVTSAQKNPTAFYLCASMGRDSPLHFGNGTRLTVT.

The chain couples TRBV25-1 to TRBJ2-6; TRBD2 matches at 11 bases. CDR1 and CDR2 from the germline V gene are MGHDK and SYGVNS. The trim removed 4 bases at V and 2 bases at J, leaving 7 bases unmatched. The CDR3 spans 18 residues. Here the CDR3 DNA reads TGTGCCAGCAGTGGAGATAGCGGGAGGGTCCCTGGGGCCAACGTCCTGACTTTC. Translated: CASSGDSGRVPGANVLTF.

This clonotype was observed at least ten times. The J gene is TRBJ2-2, the V gene TRBV7-8; D is undetermined. CDR1 and CDR2 from the germline V gene are SGHVS and FQNEAQ. The CDR3 is 15 amino acids. V was pared by 2 bases and J by 1 base, with 8 bases between. The CDR3 here is CASSLTTGNTGELFF. CDR3 in DNA: TGTGCCAGCAGCTTAACGACGGGGAACACCGGGGAGCTGTTTTTT.

This clonotype turned up a few times. The J gene is TRBJ2-7, the V gene TRBV10-3, with TRBD2 matching 9 bases. The J segment lost 4 bases and the V segment lost 2 bases, leaving 6 bases of the junction unmatched. The length of the CDR3 is 15 residues. CDR1 ENHRY and CDR2 SYGVKD come from the germline V gene. CDR3 loop: CAISEGLAGNYEQYF. The CDR3 DNA follows: TGTGCCATCAGTGAGGGCCTAGCGGGGAATTACGAGCAGTACTTC.

V usage is TRBV20-1 and J usage is TRBJ2-1, with TRBD2 identical over 11 bases. Germline V gene lookup returns CDR1 DFQATT and CDR2 SNEGSKA (reference sequence). J was trimmed by 6 bases and V by 4 bases; bases with no gene match: 5. The CDR3 has 14 residues. The CDR3 region is CSAISGRAANEQFF. The CDR3 DNA reads as TGCAGTGCTATTAGCGGGAGGGCCGCCAATGAGCAGTTCTTC.

As for this clonotype: It may be a read error: a sequence one base away is much more abundant. Lacking the conserved final phenylalanine or tryptophan, this CDR3 likely reflects a read error. J is TRBJ2-2 and V is TRBV6-5, with 9 bases lining up with TRBD2. This CDR3 region has 15 residues. The V segment lost 5 bases and the J segment 4 bases; nucleotides outside the gene matches: 5. Germline-derived CDR1 and CDR2 are MNHEY and SVGAGI. The CDR3 coding sequence is TGTGCCAGCAGTCCACAGACTAGCGGCACCGGGGAGCTGTTTCTT. It translates to CASSPQTSGTGELFL.

The chain carries TRBV12-3 or TRBV12-4 and TRBJ1-1, with D possibly matching TRBD1 (5 bases). V was clipped by 3 bases and J by 7 bases, with 9 bases between them. This CDR3 region has 12 residues. Here the CDR3 DNA reads TGTGCCAGCAGTTTGAGACAGTATGAAGCTTTCTTT. Amino acids: CASSLRQYEAFF.

This clonotype was counted many times. This chain links TRBV7-8 with TRBJ1-5; 7 bases map to TRBD1. The V gene end was trimmed by 5 bases and the J gene end by 8 bases; junction bases not matched to a gene: 9. The CDR3 runs 14 residues. From germline, CDR1 is SGHVS and CDR2 FQNEAQ. The CDR3 reads CASSPRGPFEPQHF. The DNA for the CDR3 is TGTGCCAGCAGCCCAAGGGGGCCTTTTGAGCCCCAGCATTTT.

The chain uses TRBV5-4 and TRBJ2-2; 8 bases align to TRBD2. J lost 3 bases, V lost 10 bases, and 11 bases had no gene match. The CDR3 is made up of 15 amino acids. The germline V gene encodes CDR1 SGHNT and CDR2 YYREEE (reference sequence). The CDR3, as DNA: TGTGCCTACAGCGCGGGGGGTAGTTACACCGGGGAGCTGTTTTTT. Amino acid sequence: CAYSAGGSYTGELFF.

V is TRBV5-1 and J is TRBJ2-1, with 7 bases that match TRBD1. Per the germline V gene, CDR1 is SGHRS and CDR2 is YFSETQ. V gave up 3 bases and J gave up 6 bases; unmatched junction bases: 6. The CDR3 sequence is 14 residues long. CDR3 in DNA: TGCGCCAGCAGCTCCTGGGACAGCGGCAATGAGCAGTTCTTC. Amino acids: CASSSWDSGNEQFF.

The V call is TRBV20-1, the J call TRBJ1-2; D unclear. Germline assignment: CDR1 DFQATT and CDR2 SNEGSKA (reference sequence). Trimming removed 0 bases from V and 1 base from J, with 0 bases in between. The CDR3 length is 11 residues. CDR3 residues: CSARDNYGYTF. The CDR3 DNA follows: TGCAGTGCTAGAGATAACTATGGCTACACCTTC.

The genes are TRBV9 and TRBJ2-1; D gene uncertain. Germline CDR1 is SGDLS and CDR2 is YYNGEE. V lost 0 bases and J lost 0, with 10 bases in between. The CDR3 spans 16 residues. The CDR3 region is CASSVGMEVSYNEQFF. The CDR3 DNA reads as TGTGCCAGCAGCGTAGGGATGGAAGTCTCCTACAATGAGCAGTTCTTC.

The chain uses TRBV5-6 and TRBJ2-5; 7 bases align to TRBD1. The V and J ends lost 3 bases and 5 bases, in that order; junction bases with no gene match: 7. From germline, CDR1 is SGHDT and CDR2 YYEEEE. The CDR3 loop spans 14 amino acids. The CDR3 DNA reads TGTGCCAGCAGCTCAGGACAGGCAGGGGAGACCCAGTACTTC. It codes for CASSSGQAGETQYF.

The gene calls are TRBV9 and TRBJ2-3; the D gene is possibly TRBD2 (5 bases). The germline V and J ends were trimmed by 4 bases and 3 bases, with 12 bases remaining between them. Germline CDR1 and CDR2: SGDLS and YYNGEE. The CDR3 spans 14 residues. CDR3 sequence: CASSKRAGTDTQYF. The CDR3 DNA sequence: TGTGCCAGCAGCAAGAGGGCCGGGACAGATACGCAGTATTTT.

The chain combines TRBV10-1 with TRBJ2-2; TRBD1 might be the D (5 bases). Germline-derived CDR1 and CDR2 are WNHNN and SYGVQD (reference sequence). V lost 10 bases, J lost 5 bases, and 20 bases lay in between. The CDR3 sequence is 15 residues long. CDR3 sequence reads: CAMAVDQGVTGELFF. The CDR3 nucleotides read TGCGCCATGGCAGTCGACCAGGGTGTGACCGGGGAGCTGTTTTTT.

This chain joins TRBV15 and TRBJ2-2, with D possibly being TRBD1 or TRBD2 (5 bases each). Germline V CDR1 and CDR2: LNHNV, YYDKDF (reference sequence). The CDR3 extends over 15 amino acids. V lost 5 bases, J lost 4 bases, and 14 bases lay in between. DNA for the CDR3: TGTGCCACCAGCGGAAGGGTGGGGGTCACCGGGGAGCTGTTTTTT. It codes for CATSGRVGVTGELFF.

The J gene is TRBJ2-5, the V gene TRBV5-6, with a possible D match to TRBD2 (6 bases). Germline CDR1 SGHDT, CDR2 YYEEEE. The V end lost 2 bases, the J end lost 5 bases, and 13 bases lay between the germline ends. There are 14 residues in the CDR3. CDR3 bases: TGTGCCAGCAGCTTATATGCGGGAACGGAGACCCAGTACTTC. It encodes CASSLYAGTETQYF.

The chain combines TRBV20-1 with TRBJ2-1, with 8 bases lining up with TRBD2. The germline V gene has CDR1 DFQATT and CDR2 SNEGSKA (reference sequence). The CDR3 loop spans 14 amino acids. Trimming cost V 5 bases and J 4 bases; bases outside gene matches: 7. The CDR3 DNA sequence: TGCAGTGCTGGGCCGGGACTAGGGTACAATGAGCAGTTCTTC. It specifies CSAGPGLGYNEQFF.

There are many counts of this clonotype. The gene calls are TRBV5-1 and TRBJ1-4, with TRBD1 matching over 7 bases. This CDR3 comprises 14 residues. V lost 4 bases, J lost 3 bases, and 3 bases stayed unmatched. CDR1 is SGHRS and CDR2 is YFSETQ in the germline V gene. The CDR3 loop is CASSEGAANEKLFF. The CDR3 DNA is TGCGCCAGCAGCGAGGGGGCGGCTAATGAAAAACTGTTTTTT.

The chain combines TRBV24-1 with TRBJ1-1, with TRBD1 matching 7 bases. The CDR3 totals 15 residues. Losses at the gene ends were 3 bases for V and 0 bases for J; bases not matched to a gene: 3. Germline-derived CDR1 and CDR2 are KGHDR and SFDVKD. CDR3 in DNA: TGTGCCACCAGTGATCTTGACAGGGTGAACACTGAAGCTTTCTTT. Translated, it gives CATSDLDRVNTEAFF.

The chain carries TRBV15 and TRBJ2-1; no firm D call. Trimming removed 0 bases from V and 9 bases from J, with 12 bases in between. Germline values: CDR1 LNHNV, CDR2 YYDKDF (reference sequence). The CDR3 has 14 residues. The CDR3 loop reads CATSRDRSTAEQFF. CDR3 sequence (DNA): TGTGCCACCAGCAGAGATCGCTCCACCGCTGAGCAGTTCTTC.

This clonotype was detected ten times or more. The chain has TRBV7-2 and TRBJ1-1; perhaps TRBD1 as D (6 bases). CDR3 length: 15 amino acids. V gave up 1 base and J gave up 1 base, with 10 bases separating them. Per germline, CDR1 SGHTA and CDR2 FQGNSA. CDR3 protein: CASSLVGTPNTEAFF. CDR3 coding DNA: TGTGCCAGCAGCTTAGTGGGGACACCGAACACTGAAGCTTTCTTT.

In its sample, this clonotype was seen a few times. V gene TRBV10-3 combines with J gene TRBJ2-7; TRBD1 aligns across 8 bases. After removal of 8 bases from V and 0 bases from J, the junction contained 6 bases not matched to a gene. Germline loops: CDR1 ENHRY, CDR2 SYGVKD. The CDR3 is 14 residues long. CDR3 sequence (DNA): TGTGCCATCGCCTGGGGGACAGGCTCCTACGAGCAGTACTTC. Protein product: CAIAWGTGSYEQYF.

The chain carries TRBV15 and TRBJ1-1; TRBD1 is a possible D gene (5 bases). CDR3 length: 14 residues. V shed 5 bases and J shed 4 bases, with 14 bases lying between them. Germline V gene data show CDR1 as LNHNV and CDR2 as YYDKDF (reference sequence). The CDR3 loop reads CATSPPKGSTEAFF. The CDR3 nucleotides read TGTGCCACCAGCCCCCCAAAGGGGAGCACTGAAGCTTTCTTT.

V and J are TRBV5-1 and TRBJ2-7; 8 bases map to TRBD2. This CDR3 has 12 amino acids. Germline V gene data show CDR1 as SGHRS and CDR2 as YFSETQ. The V and J ends lost 5 bases and 7 bases, in that order; junction bases with no gene match: 5. The DNA for the CDR3 is TGCGCCAGCAGGCGGGGGGAAGGTGAGCAGTACGTC. The encoded protein is CASRRGEGEQYV.

The V and J genes are TRBV20-1 and TRBJ2-2, with TRBD1 matching 7 bases. The length of the CDR3 is 14 residues. The ends lost 4 bases at V and 2 bases at J; junction bases unmatched: 4. Germline CDR1 DFQATT, CDR2 SNEGSKA (reference sequence). The CDR3 nucleotides read TGCAGTGCTACCGGGACAGAAAACACCGGGGAGCTGTTTTTT. Translation gives CSATGTENTGELFF.